The next 5 T cell receptor beta chains were all read from a single sample in a study of T cell responses to AZD1222 COVID-19 vaccine (TCRdb year 2021). The meaning of the sample's time point label: about 28 days (+/-7) after the second vaccine dose. In the paper's terms, the treatment or condition label means: meningococcal conjugate vaccine given as trial control. Libraries were constructed by the immunoSEQ multiplex PCR assay. TCRdb retrieved this table from immuneACCESS and kept in-frame rearrangements only. Not all clones are present; in checked studies, unresolved V genes account for under half, and no reason is known for the remainder. This sample holds approximately 150,000 clones; about 90% were observed only once. In total, the top ten clones hold 7% to 9% of the sample. The sample here was peripheral blood, taken 28 days after the second dose of the MenACWY control vaccine. Source of these receptors: an adult who received the MenACWY meningococcal vaccine as a control.

The rearrangement links TRBV2 to TRBJ2-7, with D tentatively TRBD2 (7 bases). The V end lost 7 bases, the J end lost 4 bases, and 14 bases lay between the germline ends. Germline CDR1 SNHLY, CDR2 FYNNEI. There are 13 residues in the CDR3. CDR3 nucleotide sequence: TGTGCCAGCACGGGGGGAGGGGGATACGAGCAGTACTTC. Its protein is CASTGGGGYEQYF.

V usage is TRBV19 and J usage is TRBJ1-6; tentatively, D is TRBD1 (5 bases). The V gene's germline CDR1 is LNHDA and CDR2 SQIVND (reference sequence). The CDR3 sequence is 18 residues long. The V end was cut by 0 bases, the J end by 9 bases, with 21 bases between. The CDR3 is CASSIENRGRSHGSPLHF. The CDR3 coding sequence is TGTGCCAGTAGTATAGAAAATAGGGGCCGAAGCCACGGTTCACCCCTCCACTTT.

V usage is TRBV6-5 and J usage is TRBJ2-7, with D hard to call. Germline CDR1 reads MNHEY; CDR2 reads SVGAGI. Trimming stripped 7 bases from V and 0 bases from J, with 13 bases between. This CDR3 region has 14 residues. The CDR3 is CASKNVGYSYEQYF. As DNA, the CDR3 is TGTGCCAGCAAAAATGTCGGCTACTCCTACGAGCAGTACTTC.

The chain recombines TRBV10-3 with TRBJ2-4, with D unresolved. This CDR3 contains 16 residues. Germline CDR1 reads ENHRY; CDR2 reads SYGVKD. Trimming left V 6 bases short and J 0 bases short, with 15 bases between. The CDR3 is CAISPSSGLAKNIQYF. The CDR3 DNA follows: TGTGCCATCAGCCCATCATCCGGTCTAGCCAAAAACATTCAGTACTTC.

This clone was found once. In DNA form, the CDR3 reads TGTGCCAGCTCACCGTTCGGGGGACAAAACTATGGCTACACCTTC. Translating gives CASSPFGGQNYGYTF. The gene calls are TRBV18 and TRBJ1-2; tentative D call: TRBD1 (6 bases). CDR3 length: 15 amino acids. Trimming pared 3 bases from V and 2 bases from J, leaving 13 bases between. The germline CDR1 and CDR2 sequences are KGHSH and LQKENI.